A single sample is the source of the 17 T cell receptor beta chains below, sequenced in a study of blood T cells in healthy people across ages. Through a sample-barcoded 5' primer and a J-beta primer mix, a second PCR was run for roughly 6 to 11 cycles. MiXCR, applied by TCRdb to the 5' RACE reads, yields one record per CDR3 protein. The sample has some 1.8 million distinct CDR3 sequences; 30% to 40% are singletons. Sequencing input: blood. The source of these receptors is a human donor in good health.

This chain uses TRBV9 with TRBJ2-1; 11 bases map to TRBD2. Per the germline V gene, CDR1 is SGDLS and CDR2 is YYNGEE. V shed 0 bases, J shed 7 bases, and the junction held 6 bases outside the gene matches. The CDR3 runs 16 residues. The CDR3 DNA follows: TGTGCCAGCAGCGTAGCTAAACTAGCGGGGGAGAATGAGCAGTTCTTC. Protein: CASSVAKLAGENEQFF.

Only a few counts were recorded for this clonotype. The rearrangement joins TRBV29-1 to TRBJ2-1; 9 nucleotides match TRBD2. The CDR3 is made up of 14 amino acids. Germline CDR1 and CDR2: SQVTM and ANQGSEA. J gave up 1 base and V 3 bases, and 1 base lay outside the gene matches. CDR3 in amino acids: CSVDSGGSYNEQFF. The CDR3 DNA reads TGCAGCGTTGATAGCGGGGGATCCTACAATGAGCAGTTCTTC.

This clonotype has more than one count but fewer than ten. The chain employs TRBV29-1 and TRBJ2-3; TRBD2 matches at 11 bases. From germline, CDR1 is SQVTM and CDR2 ANQGSEA. The V and J ends lost 7 bases and 9 bases, in that order; junction bases with no gene match: 12. This CDR3 spans 14 amino acids. CDR3 region: CSAEWLAGGGTQYF. The CDR3 region has the DNA TGCAGCGCTGAGTGGCTAGCGGGGGGTGGGACGCAGTATTTT.

V usage is TRBV12-3 or TRBV12-4 and J usage is TRBJ1-2; D is undetermined. The V gene lost 2 bases and the J gene lost 0 bases, with 13 bases spanning the gap. This CDR3 contains 16 residues. The CDR3 DNA reads as TGTGCCAGCAGTTTAATTGTTACAAACCCTAACTATGGCTACACCTTC. Translated: CASSLIVTNPNYGYTF.

This clonotype showed up just a few times. The chain combines TRBV12-3 or TRBV12-4 with TRBJ1-6; tentatively, D is TRBD1 (5 bases). The CDR3 spans 15 residues. V was pared by 4 bases and J by 6 bases, with 13 bases between. As DNA, the CDR3 is TGTGCCAGCAGTTACGGTTTTCAGGGTAATTCACCCCTCCACTTT. This gives the protein CASSYGFQGNSPLHF.

There are a few counts of this clonotype. This chain connects TRBV2 to TRBJ2-4; weak D call: TRBD2 (6 bases). This CDR3 has 18 residues. Trimming took off 10 bases at V and 1 base at J, with 26 bases between the two ends. Germline V gene lookup returns CDR1 SNHLY and CDR2 FYNNEI. The CDR3 reads CAIQDALGGKGAKNIQYF. CDR3 nucleotides: TGTGCCATCCAAGACGCGTTGGGGGGAAAGGGGGCCAAAAACATTCAGTACTTC.

V usage is TRBV10-3 and J usage is TRBJ2-7, with TRBD1 matching over 7 bases. This CDR3 comprises 15 residues. Unmatched junction bases numbered 5, after V lost 0 bases and J lost 3 bases. CDR1 is ENHRY and CDR2 is SYGVKD in the germline V gene. The CDR3 loop reads CAISESGQVVYEQYF. CDR3 nucleotide sequence: TGTGCCATCAGTGAGTCCGGACAGGTCGTCTACGAGCAGTACTTC.

The V and J genes are TRBV20-1 and TRBJ1-2; D unclear. The ends were cut back, 5 bases at V and 4 bases at J, with 17 bases in the middle. The CDR3 is 14 residues long. From germline, CDR1 is DFQATT and CDR2 SNEGSKA (reference sequence). Here the CDR3 DNA reads TGCAGTGCTGTAAGACGGGAGTTTTTCTATGGCTACACCTTC. It translates to CSAVRREFFYGYTF.

The chain recombines TRBV6-5 with TRBJ1-5; D possibly corresponds to TRBD1 (6 bases). Trimming took off 2 bases at V and 5 bases at J, with 13 bases between the two ends. CDR1 is MNHEY, CDR2 SVGAGI, per germline. This CDR3 is 15 amino acids long. CDR3: CASSYDQTGHQPQHF. In nucleotides, the CDR3 is TGTGCCAGCAGTTACGACCAGACAGGCCATCAGCCCCAGCATTTT.

This clonotype was seen more than once but under ten times. This chain joins TRBV29-1 and TRBJ1-2; D gene unclear. V lost 4 bases, J lost 5 bases, and 14 bases lay in between. There are 13 residues in the CDR3. The V gene's germline CDR1 is SQVTM and CDR2 ANQGSEA. The DNA for the CDR3 is TGCAGCGTTGTAGGCCTCTGGGGTTATGGCTACACCTTC. Protein sequence: CSVVGLWGYGYTF.

This chain uses TRBV27 with TRBJ1-4; TRBD1 matches at 9 bases. Germline CDR1 MNHEY, CDR2 SMNVEV (reference sequence). The J segment lost 7 bases and the V segment lost 4 bases, leaving 13 bases of the junction unmatched. CDR3 length equals 17 residues. CDR3: CASSSPSGTGMIEKLFF. The CDR3 coding sequence is TGTGCCAGCAGTTCCCCATCCGGGACAGGGATGATTGAAAAACTGTTTTTT.

The J gene is TRBJ2-1, the V gene TRBV5-4; D uncertain. V lost 4 bases to trimming and J lost 6 bases, with 14 bases between them. This CDR3 region has 14 residues. Per the germline V gene, CDR1 is SGHNT and CDR2 is YYREEE (reference sequence). CDR3 DNA sequence: TGTGCCAGCAGCACGATGAGAGACACCAATGAGCAGTTCTTC. Encoded protein: CASSTMRDTNEQFF.

The V and J genes are TRBV12-3 or TRBV12-4 and TRBJ2-5; maybe TRBD1 (6 bases). With 0 bases removed from V and 0 bases from J, the gap between germline ends came to 8 bases. CDR3 length: 15 amino acids. DNA for the CDR3: TGTGCCAGCAGTTTAGCGGACAGTTACCAAGAGACCCAGTACTTC. Amino acid sequence: CASSLADSYQETQYF.

This clonotype was seen a handful of times. The gene calls are TRBV5-1 and TRBJ2-6; D might be TRBD1 (5 bases). CDR1 is SGHRS, CDR2 YFSETQ, per germline. V lost 1 base to trimming and J lost 0 bases, with 17 bases between them. The CDR3 is made up of 19 amino acids. The CDR3 sequence: CASSLKFAGQNSGANVLTF. The CDR3 coding sequence is TGCGCCAGCAGCTTGAAGTTTGCAGGGCAAAACTCTGGGGCCAACGTCCTGACTTTC.

This clonotype occurred a few times. The gene calls are TRBV13 and TRBJ1-2; 7 positions match TRBD1. V was pared by 5 bases and J by 1 base, with 7 bases of the junction left unmatched. Germline V lookup: CDR1 PRHDT, CDR2 FYEKMQ (reference sequence). The CDR3 is made up of 15 amino acids. CDR3 coding DNA: TGTGCCAGCAGCCAGTCCGGGACAGATAACTATGGCTACACCTTC. Encoded protein: CASSQSGTDNYGYTF.

This clonotype has more than one count but fewer than ten. This chain connects TRBV7-8 to TRBJ2-4; 10 bases line up with TRBD2. Germline CDR1 and CDR2: SGHVS and FQNEAQ. CDR3 length equals 15 residues. J lost 1 base, V lost 3 bases, and 0 bases had no gene match. Here the CDR3 DNA reads TGTGCCAGCAGCTTGACTAGCGGGGCCAAAAACATTCAGTACTTC. This encodes CASSLTSGAKNIQYF.

This sequence joins TRBV6-2 or TRBV6-3 and TRBJ1-2; unclear D gene. Deletions cut 6 bases from V and 3 bases from J, with 11 bases between. CDR1 and CDR2 (germline): MNHEY, SVGEGT. The CDR3 length is 13 residues. CDR3 region: CASSQLIHYGYTF. The CDR3 bases are TGTGCCAGCAGCCAATTAATCCACTATGGCTACACCTTC.